These T cell receptor beta chains were read from a single sample in a study of a mutant IDH1 vaccine in newly diagnosed glioma. Antigens of these TCRs are unknown. Repertoires were generated with immunoSEQ multiplex PCR, while TCRdb's copy carries only in-frame clones and drops some. This sample yields 25,000 to 40,000 clones, of which over 70% are seen a single time; about a tenth belongs to the top ten. Specimen: PBMCs, collected from a glioma patient whose treatment included an IDH1 peptide vaccine. The receptor set was obtained from a young woman with glioma. Some clones in this sample may be carry-over from other donors' samples. The CDR3 runs from the conserved cysteine through the conserved F or W. The order of the fields is CDR3 protein, D gene, J gene, V gene, CDR3 length, clone size. The D gene is left open where the match is weak. Not all rows give a size; the values are once, few, many and, for expanded clones, a class.

CASSLMGGRGRNEQFF	TRBD1	TRBJ2-1	TRBV5-5	16	NA
CASSYSGTINEQFF	NA	TRBJ2-1	TRBV6-5	14	NA
CASSYSAGGSTEAFF	TRBD1	TRBJ1-1	TRBV6-5	15	NA
CASSPDRADTGELFF	TRBD1	TRBJ2-2	TRBV4-1	15	NA
CASSASGGYSYEQYF	TRBD1	TRBJ2-7	TRBV28	15	NA
CASMASGSTTQYF	TRBD2	TRBJ2-5	TRBV6-1	13	once
CASSPRGMNTEAFF	NA	TRBJ1-1	TRBV13	14	few
CASSLVGGGAEAFF	NA	TRBJ1-1	TRBV5-1	14	NA
CASSSDDTFNEQFF	NA	TRBJ2-1	TRBV6-6	14	few
CASSLGQGRNQPQHF	NA	TRBJ1-5	TRBV14	15	NA
CAWKYTGELFF	NA	TRBJ2-2	TRBV30	11	NA
CAIFGVGRDYGYTF	NA	TRBJ1-2	TRBV10-3	14	NA
CASSLEAGLSEKLFF	NA	TRBJ1-4	TRBV5-1	15	NA
CASSLGLAGASSSYEQYF	TRBD2	TRBJ2-7	TRBV27	18	NA
CASSLNRQGSGELFF	TRBD1	TRBJ2-2	TRBV5-1	15	once
CASSYSRGQTDTQYF	NA	TRBJ2-3	TRBV6-6	15	NA
CASSFSGEAFF	NA	TRBJ1-1	TRBV7-8	11	few
CATQREWSYEQYF	TRBD2	TRBJ2-7	TRBV27	13	NA
CASSQTSGSSNEQFF	TRBD2	TRBJ2-1	TRBV7-9	15	NA
CASIIDRGVDTEAFF	TRBD1	TRBJ1-1	TRBV10-2	15	NA
CASSPTGDREAFF	TRBD1	TRBJ1-1	TRBV5-1	13	NA
CASSVDQTGGNTIYF	NA	TRBJ1-3	TRBV9	15	NA
CAWRGRASYNEQFF	TRBD2	TRBJ2-1	TRBV30	14	NA
CASSNRQGEAEAFF	TRBD1	TRBJ1-1	TRBV5-1	14	few
CASSESSPEPGNTEAFF	NA	TRBJ1-1	TRBV10-1	17	few
CASSFGVGQNTGELFF	NA	TRBJ2-2	TRBV27	16	NA
CASSGSGPPSSYNEQFF	TRBD2	TRBJ2-1	TRBV5-1	17	NA
CASSALGAGLENYGYTF	NA	TRBJ1-2	TRBV2	17	NA
CASSQSPGHDNYGYTF	NA	TRBJ1-2	TRBV4-1	16	NA
CASSQESGRVGNEQFF	TRBD2	TRBJ2-1	TRBV4-1	16	NA
CATSRDATGLSYGYTF	TRBD1	TRBJ1-2	TRBV15	16	NA
CASSLELGWAPGFGYTF	NA	TRBJ1-2	TRBV23-1	17	once
CASSPGTRRTEAFF	NA	TRBJ1-1	TRBV18	14	NA
CAWRKGASGSRENTGELFF	NA	TRBJ2-2	TRBV30	19	once
CASSPGTAYYNEQFF	NA	TRBJ2-1	TRBV5-6	15	NA
CASSFTGGNTGELFF	TRBD1	TRBJ2-2	TRBV7-9	15	once
CSVEDLVEASTDTQYF	NA	TRBJ2-3	TRBV29-1	16	NA
CASGFSYNEQFF	NA	TRBJ2-1	TRBV6-1	12	NA
CASSGEWDHTTPTDTQYF	NA	TRBJ2-3	TRBV5-5	18	once
CASSPSGQGNYEQYF	TRBD1	TRBJ2-7	TRBV18	15	NA
CASSQEWRQETQYF	NA	TRBJ2-5	TRBV14	14	NA
CASSQETLRAQYF	NA	TRBJ2-3	TRBV14	13	NA
CASSLIGSNQPQHF	NA	TRBJ1-5	TRBV27	14	NA
CASSSQGASWRETQYF	TRBD1	TRBJ2-5	TRBV5-1	16	NA
CSARRGPEETQYF	TRBD1	TRBJ2-5	TRBV29-1	13	NA
CASSSTPTQGPFEKLFF	NA	TRBJ1-4	TRBV28	17	few
CASSLDMTNEQYF	NA	TRBJ2-7	TRBV11-2	13	NA
CASSISGVSNQPQHF	NA	TRBJ1-5	TRBV6-5	15	NA
CASSTNKNIQYF	NA	TRBJ2-4	TRBV4-1	12	NA
CASSFTDTQYF	NA	TRBJ2-3	TRBV5-4	11	few
CASSAPGVGANVLTF	NA	TRBJ2-6	TRBV25-1	15	NA
CATSLGGEQTQYF	TRBD2	TRBJ2-5	TRBV15	13	NA
CASSERVAFF	NA	TRBJ1-1	TRBV6-1	10	NA